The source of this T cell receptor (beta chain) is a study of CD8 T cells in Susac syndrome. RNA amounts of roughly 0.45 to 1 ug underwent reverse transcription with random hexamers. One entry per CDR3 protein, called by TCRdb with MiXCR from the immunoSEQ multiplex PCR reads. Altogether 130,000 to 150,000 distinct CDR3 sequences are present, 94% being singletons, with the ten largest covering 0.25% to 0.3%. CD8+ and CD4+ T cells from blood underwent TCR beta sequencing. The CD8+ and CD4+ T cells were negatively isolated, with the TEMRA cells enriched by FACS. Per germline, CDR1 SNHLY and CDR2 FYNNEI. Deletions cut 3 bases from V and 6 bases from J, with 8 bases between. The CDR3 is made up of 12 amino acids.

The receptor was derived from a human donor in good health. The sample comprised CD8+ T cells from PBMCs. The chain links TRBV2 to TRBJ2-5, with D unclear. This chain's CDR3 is CASSEGSQTQYF. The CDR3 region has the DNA TGTGCCAGCAGTGAGGGCAGCCAGACCCAGTACTTC.